The rows below give T cell receptor beta chains drawn from one sample of a study of T cell repertoires in ileal Crohn's disease. TCRdb's table, derived via immunoSEQ multiplex PCR, lists solely in-frame clones and lacks some. The sample lists around 15,000 clones, about 85% seen once, with roughly 3.9% in the top ten. Material for sequencing was ileal tissue. Receptor source: an adult with Crohn's disease. CDR3s include the opening cysteine and the closing phenylalanine or tryptophan. The D gene is left open where the match is weak. Some rows have no size entry. The others give once, few or many, or a class for an expanded clone.

TRBD1 TRBJ1-2 - 14 TRBV19 TGTGCCAGTAGTCCGACCGAGGGGGCGGGAGGCTACACCTTC CASSPTEGAGGYTF
- TRBJ2-2 - 14 TRBV2 TGTGCCAGCAGTGAATCTGGGGGGACCGGGGAGCTGTTTTTT CASSESGGTGELFF
- TRBJ1-1 once 13 TRBV7-9 TGTGCCAGCAGCCCCCCCGCGAGCACTGAAGCTTTCTTT CASSPPASTEAFF
TRBD2 TRBJ2-1 - 16 TRBV27 TGTGCCAGCAGCCCCGGGAGGGGGAGATCCTACAATGAGCAGTTCTTC CASSPGRGRSYNEQFF
- TRBJ1-6 - 15 TRBV12-5 TGTGCTAGTGGTCCGGACAGACTTTATAATTCACCCCTCCACTTT CASGPDRLYNSPLHF
TRBD1 TRBJ1-2 - 12 TRBV27 TGTGCCAGCAGTACGGGACAGTACGGCTACACCTTC CASSTGQYGYTF
TRBD2 TRBJ2-1 - 14 TRBV30 TGTGCCTGGACAGCGGGGGGGCTCTACAATGAGCAGTTCTTC CAWTAGGLYNEQFF
- TRBJ2-7 - 12 TRBV2 TGTGCCAGCAGAGAAACCTATTACGAGCAGTACTTC CASRETYYEQYF
- TRBJ1-2 - 13 TRBV29-1 TGCAGCGTTGCCGTCGTAGGGGTTTATGGCTACACCTTC CSVAVVGVYGYTF
- TRBJ1-5 - 14 TRBV6-6 TGTGCCAGCAGTTACGCGCTCCCCGATCAGCCCCAGCATTTT CASSYALPDQPQHF
TRBD2 TRBJ2-3 - 18 TRBV5-6 TGTGCCAGCAGCCGGGTAAGCGGGCTAGCGGTTAGCACAGATACGCAGTATTTT CASSRVSGLAVSTDTQYF
- TRBJ2-1 - 13 TRBV6-1 TGTGCCAGCGCAGGGGTCTCGTACAATGAGCAGTTCTTC CASAGVSYNEQFF
TRBD1 TRBJ2-7 - 13 TRBV29-1 TGCAGCGCCCGGGACAGAAGTACCTACGAGCAGTACTTC CSARDRSTYEQYF
- TRBJ1-6 - 14 TRBV28 TGTGCCAGCCTGGAGAGCTCCTATAATTCACCCCTCCACTTT CASLESSYNSPLHF
- TRBJ2-7 - 13 TRBV5-1 TGCGTCAGCAGCTTGGAAACTGGACACGAGCAGTACTTC CVSSLETGHEQYF
TRBD1 TRBJ2-7 - 15 TRBV5-4 TGTGCCAGCAGCACGGGGACAGGGGGCGCGTACGAGCAGTACTTC CASSTGTGGAYEQYF
TRBD2 TRBJ2-2 - 17 TRBV11-1 TGTGCCAGCAGCCCACGGACTAGCGGGACTTACACCGGGGAGCTGTTTTTT CASSPRTSGTYTGELFF
- TRBJ1-2 - 13 TRBV9 TGTGCCAGCAGCGTAGTCGAGGACTATGGCTACACCTTC CASSVVEDYGYTF
- TRBJ2-5 - 14 TRBV19 TGTGCCAGTAGTATAGGGGGCGGACAAGAGACCCAGTACTTC CASSIGGGQETQYF
TRBD1 TRBJ2-3 - 13 TRBV19 TGTGCCAGTAGAGCAGGGGGTACAGATACGCAGTATTTT CASRAGGTDTQYF
- TRBJ1-6 - 15 TRBV5-1 TGCGCCAGCAGCCTGGACAGAGCTGCTAATTCACCCCTCCACTTT CASSLDRAANSPLHF
- TRBJ1-1 - 14 TRBV11-2 TGTGCCAGCAGCGAACATGGGGGAGGGACTGAAGCTTTCTTT CASSEHGGGTEAFF
- TRBJ2-7 - 16 TRBV7-6 TGTGCCAGCAGCTTAGCGGTTCCAGACTTGTTCCACGAGCAGTACTTC CASSLAVPDLFHEQYF
- TRBJ2-7 - 16 TRBV18 TGTGCCAGCTCACCACCGAGAAGCGGAACCGACTACGAGCAGTACTTC CASSPPRSGTDYEQYF